This is a list of T cell receptor beta chains from one sample in a study of cytomegalovirus exposure and HLA in healthy donors. Generated by immunoSEQ multiplex PCR, the TCRdb table keeps only in-frame clones and is missing some. Altogether around 120,000 clones are present, roughly three quarters being singletons, with the ten largest covering 2% to 2.5%. Material: PBMCs. The receptors here all came from a man aged 18-30 years in good health and CMV-seronegative. The CDR3 runs from the conserved cysteine through the conserved F or W. Each record gives: CDR3 DNA, CDR3 protein, J gene, V gene, D gene, clone size. D genes are given only for firm matches. Clone size is not always given. Where it is, it says once, few, many or a class for expanded clones.

TGCAGCGGGGGGGAGCACTATGGCTACACCTTC	CSGGEHYGYTF	TRBJ1-2	TRBV29-1	NA	NA
TGTGCCAGTAGTATCCCAGGGGTGGACTACAATGAGCAGTTCTTC	CASSIPGVDYNEQFF	TRBJ2-1	TRBV19	NA	NA
TGTGCCAGCAGACGCGGGGACAGGGGAAATACGCAGTATTTT	CASRRGDRGNTQYF	TRBJ2-3	TRBV14	TRBD1	NA
TGTGCCAGCAGCTCCAACAGGGGCCTGCTAGCCAAAAACATTCAGTACTTC	CASSSNRGLLAKNIQYF	TRBJ2-4	TRBV13	TRBD1	NA
TGCAGCGTTTTCCCTTCCTTTGGAGCGGGGCAATCCTACGAGCAGTACTTC	CSVFPSFGAGQSYEQYF	TRBJ2-7	TRBV29-1	TRBD2	NA
TGCGCCAGCAGCCCCTTCTCTGAGGGGGCCTTCACAGATACGCAGTATTTT	CASSPFSEGAFTDTQYF	TRBJ2-3	TRBV4-1	TRBD1	NA
TGCGCCAGCAGCTTGGACAGGGGATATAATTCACCCCTCCACTTT	CASSLDRGYNSPLHF	TRBJ1-6	TRBV5-1	TRBD1	few
TGCGCCAGCAGCTTGGCCATAGGGGTAGGGGGCTACACCTTC	CASSLAIGVGGYTF	TRBJ1-2	TRBV5-1	NA	NA
TGCGCCAGCAGCGATCTAGCGGGCGGCTCCTACAATGAGCAGTTCTTC	CASSDLAGGSYNEQFF	TRBJ2-1	TRBV4-3	TRBD2	once
TGTGCCAGCAGCCCTACATCCGACAGGGGAGTGTCCACAGATACGCAGTATTTT	CASSPTSDRGVSTDTQYF	TRBJ2-3	TRBV7-9	TRBD1	NA
TGTGCCTGGAGTGTAAGAGGCGGGGATACGCAGTATTTT	CAWSVRGGDTQYF	TRBJ2-3	TRBV30	NA	NA
TGTGCCATCGGCTCACCACGCTCTGGGGCCAACGTCCTGACTTTC	CAIGSPRSGANVLTF	TRBJ2-6	TRBV10-3	NA	NA
TGTGCCAGCAGCTACAGGGGGATGGTTTCACCCCTCCACTTT	CASSYRGMVSPLHF	TRBJ1-6	TRBV2	TRBD1	NA
TGTGCCAGCAGCCCCCAACCTAGCGGGGCCTCCTACAATGAGCAGTTCTTC	CASSPQPSGASYNEQFF	TRBJ2-1	TRBV7-3	TRBD2	NA
TGTGCCAGCAGCTTTAACCTAGGACATTGGTATGGCTACACCTTC	CASSFNLGHWYGYTF	TRBJ1-2	TRBV6-5	NA	NA
TGCGCCAGCAGCCAGAGGACTAGCGGGAGTGGCACAGATACGCAGTATTTT	CASSQRTSGSGTDTQYF	TRBJ2-3	TRBV4-3	TRBD2	once
TGTGCCACCAGCAGAGAGATCCAGGGGTATTCACCCCTCCACTTT	CATSREIQGYSPLHF	TRBJ1-6	TRBV15	NA	NA
TGTGCCAGCAGCCAAGGATCGGGATACGGCTACACCTTC	CASSQGSGYGYTF	TRBJ1-2	TRBV4-2	NA	NA
TGTGCCAGCTCACACGGGACTAGCGGCCCCCGCACAGATACGCAGTATTTT	CASSHGTSGPRTDTQYF	TRBJ2-3	TRBV18	TRBD2	NA
TGCGCCAGCAGCTTGCTGACAGGGTCGAGGGGGACCCAGTACTTC	CASSLLTGSRGTQYF	TRBJ2-5	TRBV5-1	TRBD1	NA
TGTGCCAGCAGCGCGACAGGGGTGGGCAATGAGCAGTTCTTC	CASSATGVGNEQFF	TRBJ2-1	TRBV9	TRBD1	few
TGTGCCAGCAGCCGACATGGCCAGGGGGAGCGGCACGAGCAGTACTTC	CASSRHGQGERHEQYF	TRBJ2-7	TRBV6-6	TRBD1	NA
TGCGCCAGCAGCTTGGTCGGCGAGGCGCAAAATCAGCAGTTCTTC	CASSLVGEAQNQQFF	TRBJ2-1	TRBV5-1	NA	NA
TGTGCCAGCAGCCAAGTTTCAGTGAACACTGAAGCTTTCTTT	CASSQVSVNTEAFF	TRBJ1-1	TRBV4-2	NA	NA
TGTGCCAGCTCACTAGACTCTGGGGCCAACGTCCTGACTTTC	CASSLDSGANVLTF	TRBJ2-6	TRBV18	NA	NA
TGTGCCAGCAGGAGAGGTGGGAACACTGAAGCTTTCTTT	CASRRGGNTEAFF	TRBJ1-1	TRBV28	NA	few
TGTGCCAGCAGCTTAGACCGGACTTCCACTGAAGCTTTCTTT	CASSLDRTSTEAFF	TRBJ1-1	TRBV7-8	NA	NA
TGTGCCAGCAGCTTGGACCGGGTTATGAGAAACACCATATATTTT	CASSLDRVMRNTIYF	TRBJ1-3	TRBV5-8	NA	NA
TGTGCCTGGAGTACGACAGGGGGTGGCCAGCCCCAGCATTTT	CAWSTTGGGQPQHF	TRBJ1-5	TRBV30	TRBD1	NA
TGTGCCAGCGGGCCTTATAGCAATCAGCCCCAGCATTTT	CASGPYSNQPQHF	TRBJ1-5	TRBV5-5	NA	NA
TGTGCCAGCAGTATGAACAGGGTTGGTGAAAAACTGTTTTTT	CASSMNRVGEKLFF	TRBJ1-4	TRBV7-2	NA	once
TGTGCCAGCAGCTTAGCCGGCGGGAATTCACCCCTCCACTTT	CASSLAGGNSPLHF	TRBJ1-6	TRBV7-2	NA	NA
TGTGCCAGCAGCTTTTCCCTTTCTGCGGAGACCCAGTACTTC	CASSFSLSAETQYF	TRBJ2-5	TRBV7-2	NA	NA
TGTGCCTGGAGTGCCGCCTACGAGCAGTACTTC	CAWSAAYEQYF	TRBJ2-7	TRBV30	NA	NA
TGCGCCAGCAGCTTGGATAAGGGGCACAATGAGCAGTTCTTC	CASSLDKGHNEQFF	TRBJ2-1	TRBV5-1	NA	NA
TGTGCCAGCAGCTATGTCAGCAATGAGCAGTTCTTC	CASSYVSNEQFF	TRBJ2-1	TRBV7-8	NA	NA
TGTGCCAGTAGTTTGGACACCTCGAACACTGAAGCTTTCTTT	CASSLDTSNTEAFF	TRBJ1-1	TRBV19	NA	many
TGTGCCAGCAGTTTACGACTCTATGGCTACACCTTC	CASSLRLYGYTF	TRBJ1-2	TRBV28	NA	NA
TGTGCCAGCAGTTACGCCGGGACAAGCACAGATACGCAGTATTTT	CASSYAGTSTDTQYF	TRBJ2-3	TRBV6-5	NA	NA
TGTGCCAGCTCACCACGGGAGGCGGGAGGGCCCCGGTTCTTC	CASSPREAGGPRFF	TRBJ2-1	TRBV18	TRBD2	NA
TGTGCCAGCAGCTTGGGGGCGGGTAATGAAAAACTGTTTTTT	CASSLGAGNEKLFF	TRBJ1-4	TRBV6-6	NA	once
TGTGCCAGCAGCGAGAGGACAGGGGGCGGTGGCTACACCTTC	CASSERTGGGGYTF	TRBJ1-2	TRBV13	TRBD1	NA
TGTGCCAGCAGGACCCGGACAGGGAACACTGAAGCTTTCTTT	CASRTRTGNTEAFF	TRBJ1-1	TRBV2	TRBD1	few
TGTGCCAGCAGTCTAAGACAGGGTGATCAGCCCCAGCATTTT	CASSLRQGDQPQHF	TRBJ1-5	TRBV27	TRBD1	NA
TGTGCCATCAGGTCGGGACAGCATACCTACGAGCAGTACTTC	CAIRSGQHTYEQYF	TRBJ2-7	TRBV10-3	TRBD1	NA
TGTGCCAGCAGATCGGGGTTTGAGGATTCGCTGAGAGCTTTCTTT	CASRSGFEDSLRAFF	TRBJ1-1	TRBV27	NA	NA
TGTGCCAGCAGCCTAGGACAGAAAGAGACCCAGTACTTC	CASSLGQKETQYF	TRBJ2-5	TRBV9	NA	NA
TGTGCCAGCAGCTTAGGCCAGGAGGGGGGGGTTGATCAGCCCCAGCATTTT	CASSLGQEGGVDQPQHF	TRBJ1-5	TRBV7-8	NA	NA
TGTGCCAGCAGCTTATTTCCAGGAACCTACGAGCAGTACTTC	CASSLFPGTYEQYF	TRBJ2-7	TRBV7-8	NA	once
TGTGCCAGCAGCGTTGGACTAGCGGGAGTGTTGGCAGAGACCCAGTACTTC	CASSVGLAGVLAETQYF	TRBJ2-5	TRBV9	TRBD2	NA
TGTGCCAGCAGTCCGGGGTGGACCCAGTACTTC	CASSPGWTQYF	TRBJ2-5	TRBV7-9	NA	NA